The 12 T cell receptor beta chains below come from one sample, sequenced in a study of blood T cell repertoires in COVID-19. Produced via immunoSEQ multiplex PCR; TCRdb's table is partial and in-frame only. The sample holds approximately 220,000 clones, roughly 83% seen once. The sample comprised peripheral blood. These receptors came from a man aged 40-49 years with acute or convalescent COVID-19.

The rearrangement uses TRBV29-1 and TRBJ1-5; no clear D. The CDR3 sequence is 12 residues long. V shed 7 bases and J shed 4 bases, with 11 bases lying between them. CDR1 SQVTM and CDR2 ANQGSEA come from the germline V gene. CDR3 residues: CSAQSENQPQHF. For the CDR3, the DNA is TGCAGCGCCCAAAGCGAAAATCAGCCCCAGCATTTT.

The chain joins TRBV3-1 (or the pseudogene TRBV3-2) to TRBJ2-2; TRBD2 matches 10 bases. Trimming cost V 3 bases and J 6 bases; bases outside gene matches: 13. The CDR3 totals 18 residues. Germline V CDR1 and CDR2: LGHDT, YNNKEL (reference sequence). The CDR3 loop reads CASSHLQREGGRAGELFF. CDR3 coding DNA: TGTGCCAGCAGCCATCTCCAGCGGGAGGGAGGACGGGCCGGGGAGCTGTTTTTT.

The sample holds a few counts of this clone. V usage is TRBV27 and J usage is TRBJ1-1; no firm D call. From germline, CDR1 is MNHEY and CDR2 SMNVEV (reference sequence). The CDR3 has 13 residues. V was pared by 3 bases and J by 5 bases, with 10 bases between. The CDR3 sequence is CASSLQVTTEAFF. Written as DNA, the CDR3 is TGTGCCAGCAGTTTGCAGGTTACGACTGAAGCTTTCTTT.

The gene calls are TRBV2 and TRBJ2-7; tentative D call: TRBD1 (6 bases). Germline V gives CDR1 SNHLY, CDR2 FYNNEI. The CDR3 loop spans 15 amino acids. The V end was cut by 6 bases, the J end by 0 bases, with 15 bases between. CDR3 DNA sequence: TGTGCCAGCAGGGAAATTCAGGGGAGCTCCTACGAGCAGTACTTC. Protein: CASREIQGSSYEQYF.

This clone was seen only once. The V call is TRBV20-1, the J call TRBJ2-1; 12 bases align to TRBD2. Looked up from germline, CDR1 is DFQATT and CDR2 is SNEGSKA (reference sequence). V trimming: 3 bases; J trimming: 8 bases; junction bases outside the gene matches: 20. The CDR3 has 19 residues. CDR3 nucleotides: TGCAGTGCTAGTCCCTTCCCCGGGCTAGCGGGAGGGCAGTTCTATGAGCAGTTCTTC. Protein product: CSASPFPGLAGGQFYEQFF.

The rearrangement uses TRBV5-1 and TRBJ1-3, with 7 bases aligning to TRBD1. V shed 5 bases, J shed 0 bases, and the junction held 5 bases outside the gene matches. CDR3 length equals 15 residues. The germline gives CDR1 SGHRS, CDR2 YFSETQ. This CDR3 is CASRTGSSSGNTIYF. DNA for the CDR3: TGCGCCAGCAGGACAGGGAGTAGCTCTGGAAACACCATATATTTT.

The chain uses TRBV15 and TRBJ2-3, with D hard to call. CDR1 LNHNV and CDR2 YYDKDF come from the germline V gene (reference sequence). Deletions cut 2 bases from V and 4 bases from J, with 16 bases between. The CDR3 totals 16 residues. The CDR3 region has the DNA TGTGCCACCAGCAGACCAAGAGGAGACTTTGCAGATACGCAGTATTTT. The encoded protein is CATSRPRGDFADTQYF.

This chain connects TRBV5-1 to TRBJ1-1, with 9 bases lining up with TRBD1. The CDR3 is 14 residues long. Germline-derived CDR1 and CDR2 are SGHRS and YFSETQ. The trim removed 3 bases at V and 1 base at J, leaving 1 base unmatched. The CDR3 protein is CASSWDRENTEAFF. DNA of the CDR3: TGCGCCAGCAGCTGGGACAGGGAGAACACTGAAGCTTTCTTT.

This clone was counted a single time. This chain connects TRBV30 to TRBJ2-6; D unresolved. Germline-derived CDR1 and CDR2 are GTSNPN and SVGIG (reference sequence). This CDR3 contains 15 residues. Trimming pared 2 bases from V and 4 bases from J, leaving 12 bases between. CDR3 nucleotides: TGTGCCTGGAGTCTCTCGGGTACGGGGGCCAACGTCCTGACTTTC. Its protein product is CAWSLSGTGANVLTF. The full variable domain, in which reference TRBV30 and TRBJ2-6 provide the parts outside the CDR3, is SQTIHQWPATLVQPVGSPLSLECTVEGTSNPNLYWYRQAAGRGLQLLFYSVGIGQISSEVPQNLSASRPQDRQFILSSKKLLLSDSGFYLCAWSLSGTGANVLTFGAGSRLTVL.

The chain couples TRBV7-2 to TRBJ2-5; tentatively, D is TRBD1 (5 bases). The V gene's germline CDR1 is SGHTA and CDR2 FQGNSA. Trimming pared 8 bases from V and 4 bases from J, leaving 20 bases between. The CDR3 runs to 15 residues. The CDR3 nucleotides read TGTGCCAGCGGACGTGGGGCCCAGGATGTAGAGACCCAGTACTTC. Translating it yields CASGRGAQDVETQYF.

The chain couples TRBV27 to TRBJ2-7; 8 positions match TRBD2. Germline loops: CDR1 MNHEY, CDR2 SMNVEV (reference sequence). The CDR3 runs to 15 residues. V was clipped by 5 bases and J by 0 bases; unmatched bases: 6. Written as DNA, the CDR3 is TGTGCCAGCAGTCGGGGACTAGAGGACTCCTACGAGCAGTACTTC. Translating gives CASSRGLEDSYEQYF.

This chain uses TRBV11-2 with TRBJ2-1, with 7 bases fitting TRBD1. The V gene end was trimmed by 5 bases and the J gene end by 3 bases; junction bases not matched to a gene: 13. Germline values: CDR1 SGHAT, CDR2 FQNNGV. This CDR3 region has 17 residues. CDR3 nucleotide sequence: TGTGCCAGCAGCCAAATTGTAAGGGGGCGGGTCTACAATGAGCAGTTCTTC. Amino acids: CASSQIVRGRVYNEQFF. Filled out from reference TRBV11-2 and TRBJ2-1, the complete variable domain reads EAGVAQSPRYKIIEKRQSVAFWCNPISGHATLYWYQQILGQGPKLLIQFQNNGVVDDSQLPKDRFSAERLKGVDSTLKIQPAKLEDSAVYLCASSQIVRGRVYNEQFFGPGTRLTVL.